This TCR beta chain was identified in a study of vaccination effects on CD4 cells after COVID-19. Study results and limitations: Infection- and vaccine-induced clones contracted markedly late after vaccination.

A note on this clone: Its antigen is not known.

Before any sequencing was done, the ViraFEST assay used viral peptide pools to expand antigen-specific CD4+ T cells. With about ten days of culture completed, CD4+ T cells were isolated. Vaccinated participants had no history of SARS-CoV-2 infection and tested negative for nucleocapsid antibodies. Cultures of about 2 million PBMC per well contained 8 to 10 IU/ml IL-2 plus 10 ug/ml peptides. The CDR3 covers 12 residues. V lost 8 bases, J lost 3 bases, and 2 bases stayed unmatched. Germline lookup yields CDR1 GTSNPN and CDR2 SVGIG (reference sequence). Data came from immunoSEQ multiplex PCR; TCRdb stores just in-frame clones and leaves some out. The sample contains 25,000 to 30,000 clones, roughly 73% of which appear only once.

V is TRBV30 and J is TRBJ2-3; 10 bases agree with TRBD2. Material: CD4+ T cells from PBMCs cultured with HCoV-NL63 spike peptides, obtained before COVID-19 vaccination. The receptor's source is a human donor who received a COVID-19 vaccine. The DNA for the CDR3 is TGTGCCCGAGCGGGAGGGACAGATACGCAGTATTTT. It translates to CARAGGTDTQYF.